A few counts support the clone carrying this T cell receptor beta chain. Its specificity is unknown. These data belong to a study of immune heterogeneity within non-small cell lung tumors. At the level of the study: With respect to histology, the tumors encompassed a few squamous cell carcinomas, 10 non-squamous carcinomas and 1 not otherwise specified. Study observations and caveats: T-cell receptor beta clonotypes at high frequency differed largely between individual patients. Within each patient, tumor sites shared identical dominant CDR3 beta clonotypes and also held site-unique high-frequency clones. Correlation analysis showed that local T-cell clonality was moderately but significantly associated with local tumor mutational burden (R about 0.32).

Template material for each sample was around 630 ng of bulk tumor genomic DNA. Several biopsies were spaced far apart within each primary tumor and obtained as surgery took place. The cohort was untreated, with newly diagnosed non-small cell lung cancer undergoing curative surgery. The germline V gene encodes CDR1 PRHDT and CDR2 FYEKMQ (reference sequence). The CDR3 sequence is 14 residues long. The V gene end was trimmed by 5 bases and the J gene end by 6 bases; junction bases not matched to a gene: 5. It was a multiplex PCR that amplified TCR beta CDR3, with 32 V and 13 J primers. Using its own MiXCR run on the multiplex PCR reads, TCRdb lists one record per CDR3 protein. Of about 34,000 distinct CDR3 sequences listed, 25% to 30% are singletons.

The chain is built from TRBV13 and TRBJ2-1; TRBD2 matches 9 bases. The sequencing input was lung tumor tissue. The TCR comes from a man aged 35 to 55 with non-small cell lung cancer. The CDR3 coding sequence is TGTGCCAGCAGCCCCGGACTAGCGCTCAATGAGCAGTTCTTC. Its translation: CASSPGLALNEQFF.